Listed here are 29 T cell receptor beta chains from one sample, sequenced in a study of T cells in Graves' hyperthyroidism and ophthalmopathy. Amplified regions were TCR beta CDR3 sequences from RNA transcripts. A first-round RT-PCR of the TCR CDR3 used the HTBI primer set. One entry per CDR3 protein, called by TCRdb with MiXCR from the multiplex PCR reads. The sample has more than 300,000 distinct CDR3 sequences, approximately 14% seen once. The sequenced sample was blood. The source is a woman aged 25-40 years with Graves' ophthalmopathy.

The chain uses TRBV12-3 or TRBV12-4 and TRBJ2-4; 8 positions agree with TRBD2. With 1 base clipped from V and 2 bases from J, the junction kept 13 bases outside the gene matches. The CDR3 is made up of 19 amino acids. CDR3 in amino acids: CASSLGDGGDWLTKNIQYF. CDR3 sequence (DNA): TGTGCCAGCAGTTTAGGGGACGGGGGGGACTGGCTAACCAAAAACATTCAGTACTTC.

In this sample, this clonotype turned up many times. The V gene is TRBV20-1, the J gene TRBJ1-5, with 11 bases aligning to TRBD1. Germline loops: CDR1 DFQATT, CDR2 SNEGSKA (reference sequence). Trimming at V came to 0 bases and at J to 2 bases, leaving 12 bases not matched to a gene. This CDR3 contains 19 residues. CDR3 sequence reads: CSAREDVGQGVTGNQPQHF. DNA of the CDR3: TGCAGTGCTAGAGAGGACGTGGGACAGGGGGTAACAGGCAATCAGCCCCAGCATTTT.

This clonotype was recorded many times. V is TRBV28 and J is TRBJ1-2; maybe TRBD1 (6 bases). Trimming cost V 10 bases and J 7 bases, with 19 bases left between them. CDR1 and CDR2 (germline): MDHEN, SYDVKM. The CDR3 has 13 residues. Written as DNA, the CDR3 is TGTGCCATACGACCGACGGACAGACCTGGCTACACCTTC. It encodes CAIRPTDRPGYTF.

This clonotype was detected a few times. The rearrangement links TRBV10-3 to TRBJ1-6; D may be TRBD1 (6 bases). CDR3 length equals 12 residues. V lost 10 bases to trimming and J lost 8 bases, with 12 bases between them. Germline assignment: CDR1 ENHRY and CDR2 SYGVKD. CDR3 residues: CATWGHDSPLHF. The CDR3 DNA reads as TGTGCCACCTGGGGGCATGATTCACCCCTCCACTTT.

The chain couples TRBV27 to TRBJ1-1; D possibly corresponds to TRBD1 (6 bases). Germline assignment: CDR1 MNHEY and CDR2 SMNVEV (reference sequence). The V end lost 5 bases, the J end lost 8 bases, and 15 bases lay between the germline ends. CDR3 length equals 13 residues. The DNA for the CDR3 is TGTGCCAGCAGTGCCCAGGGGTCCTTAGAAGCTTTCTTT. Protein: CASSAQGSLEAFF.

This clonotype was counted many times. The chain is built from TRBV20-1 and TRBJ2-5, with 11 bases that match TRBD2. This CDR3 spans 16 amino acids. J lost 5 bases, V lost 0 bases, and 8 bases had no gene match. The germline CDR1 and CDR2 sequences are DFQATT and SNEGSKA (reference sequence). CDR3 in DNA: TGCAGTGCTAGAGATCCTGTAGCGGGGGGGTGGGAGACCCAGTACTTC. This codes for CSARDPVAGGWETQYF.

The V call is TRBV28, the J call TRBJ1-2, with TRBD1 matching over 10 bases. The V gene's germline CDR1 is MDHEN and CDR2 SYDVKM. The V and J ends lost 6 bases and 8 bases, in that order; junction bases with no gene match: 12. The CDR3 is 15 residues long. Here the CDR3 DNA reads TGTGCCAGCAGCCCGGTCGGGACAGGGGAATACGGCTACACCTTC. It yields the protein CASSPVGTGEYGYTF.

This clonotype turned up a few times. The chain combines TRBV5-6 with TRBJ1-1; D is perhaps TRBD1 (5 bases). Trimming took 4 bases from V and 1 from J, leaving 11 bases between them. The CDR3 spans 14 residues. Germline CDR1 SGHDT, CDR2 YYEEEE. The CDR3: CASSPRVWNTEAFF. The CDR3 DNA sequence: TGTGCCAGCAGCCCCAGGGTATGGAACACTGAAGCTTTCTTT.

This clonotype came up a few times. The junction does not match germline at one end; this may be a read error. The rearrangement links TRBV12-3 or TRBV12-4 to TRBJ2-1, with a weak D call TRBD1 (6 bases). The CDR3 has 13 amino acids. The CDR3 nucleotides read TGTGCCAGCAGCCAAGGACAGTACAATGAGCAGCTCTTC. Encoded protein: CASSQGQYNEQLF.

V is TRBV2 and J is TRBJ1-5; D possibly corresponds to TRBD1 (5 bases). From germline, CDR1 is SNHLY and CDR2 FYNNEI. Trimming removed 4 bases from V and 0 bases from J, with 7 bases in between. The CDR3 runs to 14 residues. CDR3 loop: CASSVDSSNQPQHF. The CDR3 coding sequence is TGTGCCAGCAGTGTCGACAGTAGCAATCAGCCCCAGCATTTT.

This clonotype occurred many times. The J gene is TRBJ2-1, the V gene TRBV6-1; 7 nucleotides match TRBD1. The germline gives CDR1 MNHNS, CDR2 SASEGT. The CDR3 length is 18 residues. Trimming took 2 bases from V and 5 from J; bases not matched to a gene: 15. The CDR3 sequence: CASSEIVPPYRGDNEQFF. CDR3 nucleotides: TGTGCCAGCAGTGAAATAGTTCCTCCATACAGGGGTGACAATGAGCAGTTCTTC.

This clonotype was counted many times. For the CDR3, the DNA is TGTGCCAGCAGTTATGCTGGACAGGGAAATTCACCCCTCCACTTT. It yields the protein CASSYAGQGNSPLHF. The chain employs TRBV28 and TRBJ1-6; 8 positions match TRBD1. V was clipped by 4 bases and J by 7 bases; unmatched bases: 6. Germline loops: CDR1 MDHEN, CDR2 SYDVKM. The CDR3 loop spans 15 amino acids. Using reference TRBV28 and TRBJ1-6 for the parts outside the CDR3, the full variable domain is DVKVTQSSRYLVKRTGEKVFLECVQDMDHENMFWYRQDPGLGLRLIYFSYDVKMKEKGDIPEGYSVSREKKERFSLILESASTNQTSMYLCASSYAGQGNSPLHFGNGTRLTVT.

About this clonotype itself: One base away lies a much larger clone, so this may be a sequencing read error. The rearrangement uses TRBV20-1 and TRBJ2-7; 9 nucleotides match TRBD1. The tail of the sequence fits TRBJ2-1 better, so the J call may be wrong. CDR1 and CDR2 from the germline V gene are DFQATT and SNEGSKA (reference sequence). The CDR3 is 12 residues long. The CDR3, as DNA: TGCAGAGCCGGGACAGGGTCCTACGAGCAGTTCTTC. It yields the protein CRAGTGSYEQFF.

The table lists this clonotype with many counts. CDR3 sequence: CASSLEIGGNEQFF. The CDR3 region has the DNA TGTGCCAGCAGCTTAGAGATAGGTGGAAATGAGCAGTTCTTC. This sequence joins TRBV7-2 and TRBJ2-1; the D is unclear. Germline CDR1 is SGHTA and CDR2 is FQGNSA. V was cut by 1 base and J by 7 bases, with 11 bases left in between. CDR3 size: 14 residues.

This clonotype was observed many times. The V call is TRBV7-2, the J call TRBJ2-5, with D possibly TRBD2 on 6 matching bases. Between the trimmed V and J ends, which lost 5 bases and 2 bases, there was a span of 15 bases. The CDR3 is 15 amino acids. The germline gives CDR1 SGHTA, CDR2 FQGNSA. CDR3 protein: CASSLSWGVQETQYF. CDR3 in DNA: TGTGCCAGCAGCCTCTCATGGGGGGTTCAAGAGACCCAGTACTTC.

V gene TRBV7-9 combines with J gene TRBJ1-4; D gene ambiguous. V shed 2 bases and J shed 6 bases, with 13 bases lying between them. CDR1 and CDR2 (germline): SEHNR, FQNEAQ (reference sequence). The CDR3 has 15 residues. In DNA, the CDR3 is TGTGCCAGCAGCTTATACGCCCGGACCTATGAAAAACTGTTTTTT. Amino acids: CASSLYARTYEKLFF. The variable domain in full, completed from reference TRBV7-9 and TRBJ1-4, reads DTGVSQNPRHKITKRGQNVTFRCDPISEHNRLYWYRQTLGQGPEFLTYFQNEAQLEKSRLLSDRFSAERPKGSFSTLEIQRTEQGDSAMYLCASSLYARTYEKLFFGSGTQLSVL.

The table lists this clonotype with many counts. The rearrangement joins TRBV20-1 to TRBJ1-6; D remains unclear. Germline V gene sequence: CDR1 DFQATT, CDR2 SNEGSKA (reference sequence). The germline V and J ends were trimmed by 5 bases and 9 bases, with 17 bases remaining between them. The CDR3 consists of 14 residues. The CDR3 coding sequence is TGCAGTGCTTCCTCCTCGTCAATACGTTCACCCCTCCACTTT. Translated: CSASSSSIRSPLHF.

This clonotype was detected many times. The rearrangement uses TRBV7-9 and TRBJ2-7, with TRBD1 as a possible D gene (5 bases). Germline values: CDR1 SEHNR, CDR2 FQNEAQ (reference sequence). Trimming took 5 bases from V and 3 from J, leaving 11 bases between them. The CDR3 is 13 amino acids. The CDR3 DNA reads TGTGCCAGCAGCGATCAGGGTTTCTACGAGCAGTACTTC. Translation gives CASSDQGFYEQYF.

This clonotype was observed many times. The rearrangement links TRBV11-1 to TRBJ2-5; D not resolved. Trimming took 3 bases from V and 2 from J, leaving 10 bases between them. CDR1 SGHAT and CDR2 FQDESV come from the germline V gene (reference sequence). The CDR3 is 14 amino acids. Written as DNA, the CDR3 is TGTGCCAGCAGCTTTGTAATGGAACAAGAGACCCAGTACTTC. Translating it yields CASSFVMEQETQYF.

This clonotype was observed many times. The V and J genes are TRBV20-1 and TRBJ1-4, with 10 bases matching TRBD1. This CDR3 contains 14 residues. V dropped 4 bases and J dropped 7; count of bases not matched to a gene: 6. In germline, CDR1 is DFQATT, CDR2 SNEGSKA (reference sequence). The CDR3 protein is CSAIRQGASEKLFF. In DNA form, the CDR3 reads TGCAGTGCTATTCGACAGGGGGCTAGTGAAAAACTGTTTTTT.

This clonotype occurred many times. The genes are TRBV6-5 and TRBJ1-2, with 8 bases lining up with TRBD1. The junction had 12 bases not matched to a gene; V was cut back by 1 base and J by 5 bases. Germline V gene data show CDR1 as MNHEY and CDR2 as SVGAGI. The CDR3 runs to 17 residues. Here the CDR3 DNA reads TGTGCCAGCAGTTACTTTCCCGGACAGGGTTTTAATTATGGCTACACCTTC. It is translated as CASSYFPGQGFNYGYTF.

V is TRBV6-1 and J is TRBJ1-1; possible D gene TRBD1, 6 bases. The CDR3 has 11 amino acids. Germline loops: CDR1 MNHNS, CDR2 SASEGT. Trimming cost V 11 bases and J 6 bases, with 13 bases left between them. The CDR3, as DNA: TGTGCCCGCATCAGGGGTTCTGAAGCTTTCTTT. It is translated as CARIRGSEAFF.

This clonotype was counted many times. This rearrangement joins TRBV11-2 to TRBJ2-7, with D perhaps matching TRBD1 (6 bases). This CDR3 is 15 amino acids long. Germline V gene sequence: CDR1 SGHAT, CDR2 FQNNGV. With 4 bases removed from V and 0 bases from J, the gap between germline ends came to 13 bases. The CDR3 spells CASSSDRPSSYEQYF. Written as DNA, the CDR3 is TGTGCCAGCAGCTCCGACAGGCCGTCCTCCTACGAGCAGTACTTC.

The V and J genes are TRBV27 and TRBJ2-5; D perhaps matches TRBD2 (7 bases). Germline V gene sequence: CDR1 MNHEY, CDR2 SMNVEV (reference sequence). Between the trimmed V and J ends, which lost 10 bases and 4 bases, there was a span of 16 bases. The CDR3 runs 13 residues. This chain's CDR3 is CATGEGGRETQYF. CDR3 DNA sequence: TGTGCCACAGGGGAGGGTGGGAGAGAGACCCAGTACTTC.

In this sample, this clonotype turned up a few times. This chain's CDR3 is CSVESSGLSYTF. In DNA, the CDR3 is TGCAGCGTTGAATCTTCAGGGTTGAGCTACACCTTC. The chain combines TRBV29-1 with TRBJ1-2; possible D gene TRBD1, 5 bases. In germline, CDR1 is SQVTM, CDR2 ANQGSEA. This CDR3 region has 12 residues. V lost 2 bases and J lost 9, with 13 bases in between. The complete variable domain, with remaining parts taken from reference TRBV29-1 and TRBJ1-2, reads SAVISQKPSRDICQRGTSLTIQCQVDSQVTMMFWYRQQPGQSLTLIATANQGSEATYESGFVIDKFPISRPNLTFSTLTVSNMSPEDSSIYLCSVESSGLSYTFGSGTRLTVV.

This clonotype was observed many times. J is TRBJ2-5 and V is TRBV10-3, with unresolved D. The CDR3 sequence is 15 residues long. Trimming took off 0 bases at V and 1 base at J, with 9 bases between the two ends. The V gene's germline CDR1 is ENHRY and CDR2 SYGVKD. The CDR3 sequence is CAISESNRRQETQYF. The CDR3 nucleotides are TGTGCCATCAGTGAGTCGAACCGACGCCAAGAGACCCAGTACTTC.

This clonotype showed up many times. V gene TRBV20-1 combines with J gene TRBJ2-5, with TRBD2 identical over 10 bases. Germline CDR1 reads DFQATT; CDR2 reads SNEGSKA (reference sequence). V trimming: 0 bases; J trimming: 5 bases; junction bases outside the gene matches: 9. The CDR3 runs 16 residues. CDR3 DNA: TGCAGTGCTAGAGATCTGGTAGCGGGGGGCGCGGAGACCCAGTACTTC. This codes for CSARDLVAGGAETQYF.

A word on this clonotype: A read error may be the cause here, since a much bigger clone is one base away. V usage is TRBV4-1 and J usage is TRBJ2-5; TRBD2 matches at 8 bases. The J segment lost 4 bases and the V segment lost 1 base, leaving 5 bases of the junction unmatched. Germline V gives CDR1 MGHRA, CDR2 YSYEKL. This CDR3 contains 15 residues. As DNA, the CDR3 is TGCGCCAGCAGCCAAGCCGGGACTAGTTCAGAGACCCAGTACTTC. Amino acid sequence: CASSQAGTSSETQYF.

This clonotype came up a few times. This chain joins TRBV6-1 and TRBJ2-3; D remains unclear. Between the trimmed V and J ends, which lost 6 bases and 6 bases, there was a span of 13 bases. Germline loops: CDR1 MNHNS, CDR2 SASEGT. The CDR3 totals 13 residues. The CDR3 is CASRTSQLDTQYF. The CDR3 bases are TGTGCCAGCAGGACCTCTCAGTTGGATACGCAGTATTTT.